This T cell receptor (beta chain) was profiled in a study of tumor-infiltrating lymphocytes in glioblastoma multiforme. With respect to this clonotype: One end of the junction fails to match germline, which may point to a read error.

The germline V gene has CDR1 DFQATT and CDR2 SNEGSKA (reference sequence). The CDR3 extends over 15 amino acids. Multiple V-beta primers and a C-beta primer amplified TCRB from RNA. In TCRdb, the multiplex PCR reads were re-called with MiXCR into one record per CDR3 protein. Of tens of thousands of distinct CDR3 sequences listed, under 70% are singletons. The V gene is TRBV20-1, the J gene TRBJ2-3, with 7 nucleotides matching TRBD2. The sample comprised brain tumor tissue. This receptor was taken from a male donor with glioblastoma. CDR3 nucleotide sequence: TGCAATGCTAGAGAGCTAGCGGAAGTGGTGGATACGCAGTATTTT. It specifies CNARELAEVVDTQYF.